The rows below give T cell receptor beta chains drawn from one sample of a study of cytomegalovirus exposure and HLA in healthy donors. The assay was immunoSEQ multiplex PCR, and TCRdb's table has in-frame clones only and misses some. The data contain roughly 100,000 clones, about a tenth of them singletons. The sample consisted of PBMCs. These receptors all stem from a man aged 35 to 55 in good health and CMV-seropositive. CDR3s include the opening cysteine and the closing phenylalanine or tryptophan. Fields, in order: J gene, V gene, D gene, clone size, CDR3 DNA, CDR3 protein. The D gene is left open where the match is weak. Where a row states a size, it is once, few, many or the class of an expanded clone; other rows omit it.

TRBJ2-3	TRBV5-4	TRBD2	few	TGTGCCAGCAGCTTGGTTAGCGGGACAGATACGCAGTATTTT	CASSLVSGTDTQYF
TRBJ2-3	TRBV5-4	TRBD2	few	TGTGCCAGCAGCCTTTGGACTAGCGGCACAGATACGCAGTATTTT	CASSLWTSGTDTQYF
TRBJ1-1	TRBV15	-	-	TGTGCCACCAGCCCGACAGGAGGGAACACTGAAGCTTTCTTT	CATSPTGGNTEAFF
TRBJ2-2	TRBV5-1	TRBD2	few	TGCGCCAGCAGACCAAGGGAGGGCACCGGGGAGCTGTTTTTT	CASRPREGTGELFF
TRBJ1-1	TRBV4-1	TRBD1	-	TGCGCCAGCAGAGAAGCAGGGGGAACGCCTGAAGCTTTCTTT	CASREAGGTPEAFF
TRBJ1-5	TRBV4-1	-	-	TGCGCCAGCAGCCCCGGGAGGGGACAGCCCCAGCATTTT	CASSPGRGQPQHF
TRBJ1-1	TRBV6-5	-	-	TGTGCCAGCAGTCTTTACGAGGGCACTGAAGCTTTCTTT	CASSLYEGTEAFF
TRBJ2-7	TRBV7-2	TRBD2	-	TGTGCCAGCAGCCCAAGGACTAGTTACTACGAGCAGTACTTC	CASSPRTSYYEQYF
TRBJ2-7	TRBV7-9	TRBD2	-	TGTGCCAGCAGCACCAGGACTAGCGGGAGAGAGAACGAGCAGTACTTC	CASSTRTSGRENEQYF
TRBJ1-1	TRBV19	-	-	TGTGCCAGTAGTACCCCGACAGATAACACTGAAGCTTTCTTT	CASSTPTDNTEAFF
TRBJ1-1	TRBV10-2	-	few	TGCGCCAGCAGTGGCCTACAGGGCGGAGGCACTGAAGCTTTCTTT	CASSGLQGGGTEAFF
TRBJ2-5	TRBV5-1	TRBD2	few	TGCGCCAGCAGCTCGGGCGGAGCGGGAGGTCGGGAGACCCAGTACTTC	CASSSGGAGGRETQYF
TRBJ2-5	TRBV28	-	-	TGTGCCAGCACCACGAGGTTGAGGCTGGATGAGACCCAGTACTTC	CASTTRLRLDETQYF
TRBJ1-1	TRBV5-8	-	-	TGTGCCAGCAGCTTACGGACACTAGAAGCTTTCTTT	CASSLRTLEAFF
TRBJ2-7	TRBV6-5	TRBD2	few	TGTGCCAGCCGGGGGGGAACGACCTACGAGCAGTACTTC	CASRGGTTYEQYF
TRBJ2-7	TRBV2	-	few	TGTGCCAGCACCGGGTTAGAGCAGTACTTC	CASTGLEQYF
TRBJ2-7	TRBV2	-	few	TGTGCCAGCAGCGGGGAAGGCAGGGACTACGAGCAGTACTTC	CASSGEGRDYEQYF
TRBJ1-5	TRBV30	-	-	TGTGCCTGGAGTACACAGAACAATCAGCCCCAGCATTTT	CAWSTQNNQPQHF
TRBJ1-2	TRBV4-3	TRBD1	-	TGCGCCAGCAGCCAAGGTCCGGGACAGGGAAACTATGGCTACACCTTC	CASSQGPGQGNYGYTF
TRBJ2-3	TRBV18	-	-	TGTGCCAGCTCACGTTTACAGGGAAGAGGAGATACGCAGTATTTT	CASSRLQGRGDTQYF
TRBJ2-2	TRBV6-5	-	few	TGTGCCAGCAGTTATGCGTCACCCACCGGGGAGCTGTTTTTT	CASSYASPTGELFF
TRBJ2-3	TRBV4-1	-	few	TGCGCCAGCAGCCAAGATCTGGGGGGAACAGATACGCAGTATTTT	CASSQDLGGTDTQYF
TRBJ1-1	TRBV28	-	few	TGTGCCAGCAGTTTACGTACAGTGAACACTGAAGCTTTCTTT	CASSLRTVNTEAFF
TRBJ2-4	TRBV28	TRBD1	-	TGTGCCAGCAACTTCGGGACAGGCATGAACATTCAGTACTTC	CASNFGTGMNIQYF
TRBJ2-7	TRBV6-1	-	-	TGTGCCAGCAGTGAACCCCGGAGGCCCGGAACCTACGAGCAGTACTTC	CASSEPRRPGTYEQYF
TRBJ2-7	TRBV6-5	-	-	TGTGCCAGCAGCTTTGGTCCCCCCTTACACTACGAGCAGTACTTC	CASSFGPPLHYEQYF
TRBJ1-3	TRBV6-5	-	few	TGTGCCAGCAGCCTAAATTCCTACTCTGGAAACACCATATATTTT	CASSLNSYSGNTIYF
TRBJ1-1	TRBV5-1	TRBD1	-	TGCGCCAGCAGCGTTAGGACAGGAGTGAACACTGAAGCTTTCTTT	CASSVRTGVNTEAFF
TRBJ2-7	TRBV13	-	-	TGTGCCAGCAGCGCAGGGGTCGACGAGCAGTACTTC	CASSAGVDEQYF
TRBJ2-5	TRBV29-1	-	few	TGCAGCGTTGTGCAGGGTACAACGGGAGAGACCCAGTACTTC	CSVVQGTTGETQYF
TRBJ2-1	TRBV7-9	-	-	TGTGCCAGCAGCTTCGTTCCGGGAGCCAACAATGAGCAGTTCTTC	CASSFVPGANNEQFF
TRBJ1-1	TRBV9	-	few	TGTGCCAGCAGCGAGGGAGGCGACACTGAAGCTTTCTTT	CASSEGGDTEAFF
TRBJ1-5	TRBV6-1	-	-	TGTGCCAGCAGTGATTCAGGGGGCAATCAGCCCCAGCATTTT	CASSDSGGNQPQHF
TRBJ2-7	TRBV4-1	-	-	TGCGCCAGCAGCCAAGCCCTTTTAGCCTACGAGCAGTACTTC	CASSQALLAYEQYF
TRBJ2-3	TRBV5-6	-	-	TGTGCCAGCAGCTTGGAAGGACTAGATACGCAGTATTTT	CASSLEGLDTQYF
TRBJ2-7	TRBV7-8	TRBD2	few	TGTGCCAGCAGGATTCCGGGACTAGCGGGAGGTTGGGACTTC	CASRIPGLAGGWDF
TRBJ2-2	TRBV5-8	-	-	TGTGCCAGCAGCTTTGAGGTGCACACCGGGGAGCTGTTTTTT	CASSFEVHTGELFF
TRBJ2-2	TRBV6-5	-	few	TGTGCCAGCAGTTACTCTGTTGGGGAGATGCCCGGGGAGCTGTTTTTT	CASSYSVGEMPGELFF
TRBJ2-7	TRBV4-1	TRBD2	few	TGCGCCAGCAGCCAAATAGGGACTAGCGGACCTTATTACGAGCAGTACTTC	CASSQIGTSGPYYEQYF
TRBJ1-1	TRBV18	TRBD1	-	TGTGCCAGCTCACCCGGGACAGGGCCTGAAGCTTTCTTT	CASSPGTGPEAFF
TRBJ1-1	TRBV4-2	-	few	TGTGCCAGCAGCCAAGTTTTAGGGGGTCAGTACACTGAAGCTTTCTTT	CASSQVLGGQYTEAFF
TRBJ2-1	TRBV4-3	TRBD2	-	TGCGCCAGCAGCCCAGGGACTACCCGAACTTACAATGAGCAGTTCTTC	CASSPGTTRTYNEQFF
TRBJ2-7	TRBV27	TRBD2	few	TGTGCCAGCAGTTCTAGCGGGTCCTCCTACGAGCAGTACTTC	CASSSSGSSYEQYF
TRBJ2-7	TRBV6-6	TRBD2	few	TGTGCCAGCAGTTTTGGACTAGCGGGCGCCTACGAGCAGTACTTC	CASSFGLAGAYEQYF
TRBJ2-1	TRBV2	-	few	TGTGCCAGCAGCAGATACGACAGAAATGAGCAGTTCTTC	CASSRYDRNEQFF
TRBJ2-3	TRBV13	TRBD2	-	TGTGCCAGCAGCTCCCCCTTAGGGCTAGCGGGAGGGCCGTCATTAGCAGATACGCAGTATTTT	CASSSPLGLAGGPSLADTQYF
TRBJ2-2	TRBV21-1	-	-	TGTGCCAGCAGCAGCCGACAGGGATACACCGGGGAGCTGTTTTTT	CASSSRQGYTGELFF
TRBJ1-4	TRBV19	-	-	TGTGCCAGTAGTGTAACAACAGGGGAAAAACTGTTTTTT	CASSVTTGEKLFF
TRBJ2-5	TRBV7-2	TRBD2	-	TGTGCCAGCAGCCCGGGACTAGCGGGGACCACCCGCGAGACCCAGTACTTC	CASSPGLAGTTRETQYF
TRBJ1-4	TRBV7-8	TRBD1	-	TGTGCCAGCAGCTTCTCGGGACAGCCTAATGAAAAACTGTTTTTT	CASSFSGQPNEKLFF
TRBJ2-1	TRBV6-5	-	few	TGTGCCAGCAGCACAGGGATGGTTGAGCAGTTCTTC	CASSTGMVEQFF
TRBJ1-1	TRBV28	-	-	TGTGCCAGCAGTTCGTCGGGGGGTAGCACTGAAGCTTTCTTT	CASSSSGGSTEAFF
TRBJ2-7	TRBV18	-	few	TGTGCCAGCTCACGAATCGGTTTAACCTCCTACGAGCAGTACTTC	CASSRIGLTSYEQYF